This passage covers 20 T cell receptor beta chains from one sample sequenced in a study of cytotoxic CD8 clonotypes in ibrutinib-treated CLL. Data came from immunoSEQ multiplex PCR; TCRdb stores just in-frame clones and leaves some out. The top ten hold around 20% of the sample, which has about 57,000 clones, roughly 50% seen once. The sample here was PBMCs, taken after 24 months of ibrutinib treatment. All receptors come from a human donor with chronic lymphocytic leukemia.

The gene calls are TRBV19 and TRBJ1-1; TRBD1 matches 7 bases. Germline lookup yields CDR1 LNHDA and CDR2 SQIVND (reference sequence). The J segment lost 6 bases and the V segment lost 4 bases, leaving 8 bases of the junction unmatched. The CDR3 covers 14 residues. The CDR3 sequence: CASSTLTGRAEAFF. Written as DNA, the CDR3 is TGTGCCAGTAGTACCCTGACAGGGAGGGCTGAAGCTTTCTTT.

In nucleotides, the CDR3 is TGTGCCAGCAGCAACCCCCGAATAGGGGAGAATGAGCAGTTCTTC. Translating gives CASSNPRIGENEQFF. The chain joins TRBV7-9 to TRBJ2-1, with D possibly being TRBD1 or TRBD2 (5 bases each). V lost 5 bases to trimming and J lost 7 bases, with 18 bases between them. In germline, CDR1 is SEHNR, CDR2 FQNEAQ (reference sequence). The CDR3 is 15 residues long.

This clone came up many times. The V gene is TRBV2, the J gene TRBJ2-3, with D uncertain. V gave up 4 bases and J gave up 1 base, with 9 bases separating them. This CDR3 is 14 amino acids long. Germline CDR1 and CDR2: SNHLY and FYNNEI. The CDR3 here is CASSVVGRTDTQYF. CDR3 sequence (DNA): TGTGCCAGCAGTGTGGTAGGGCGCACAGATACGCAGTATTTT.

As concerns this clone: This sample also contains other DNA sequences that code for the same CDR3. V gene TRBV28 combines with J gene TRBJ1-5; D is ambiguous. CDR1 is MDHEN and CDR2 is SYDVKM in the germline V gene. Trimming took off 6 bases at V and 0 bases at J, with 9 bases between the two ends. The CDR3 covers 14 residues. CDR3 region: CASSTDGSNQPQHF. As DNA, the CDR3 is TGTGCCAGCAGCACCGACGGTAGCAATCAGCCCCAGCATTTT.

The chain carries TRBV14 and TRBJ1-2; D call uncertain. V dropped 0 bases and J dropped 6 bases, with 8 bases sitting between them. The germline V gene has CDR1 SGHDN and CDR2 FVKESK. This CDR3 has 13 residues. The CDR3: CASSQDRGNGYTF. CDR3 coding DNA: TGTGCCAGCAGCCAAGATCGAGGGAATGGCTACACCTTC.

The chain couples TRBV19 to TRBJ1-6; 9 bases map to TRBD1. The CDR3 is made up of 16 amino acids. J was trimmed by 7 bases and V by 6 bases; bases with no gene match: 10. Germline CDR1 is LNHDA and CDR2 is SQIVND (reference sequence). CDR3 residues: CASSIPRQGVNSPLHF. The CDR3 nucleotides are TGTGCCAGTAGCATTCCACGACAGGGGGTGAATTCACCCCTCCACTTT. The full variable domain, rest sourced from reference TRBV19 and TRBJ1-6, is DGGITQSPKYLFRKEGQNVTLSCEQNLNHDAMYWYRQDPGQGLRLIYYSQIVNDFQKGDIAEGYSVSREKKESFPLTVTSAQKNPTAFYLCASSIPRQGVNSPLHFGNGTRLTVT.

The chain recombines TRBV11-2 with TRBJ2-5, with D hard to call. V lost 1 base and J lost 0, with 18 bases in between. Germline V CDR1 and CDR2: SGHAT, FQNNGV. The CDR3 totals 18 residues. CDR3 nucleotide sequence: TGTGCCAGCAGCTTAGTTTTTCAGTTTGTGGGGTACCAAGAGACCCAGTACTTC. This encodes CASSLVFQFVGYQETQYF.

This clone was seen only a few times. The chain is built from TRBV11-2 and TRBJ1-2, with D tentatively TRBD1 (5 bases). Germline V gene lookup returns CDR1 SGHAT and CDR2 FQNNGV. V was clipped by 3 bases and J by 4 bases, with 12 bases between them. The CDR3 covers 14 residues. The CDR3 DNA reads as TGTGCCAGCAGCTTCGACGGGACTCTCTATGGCTACACCTTC. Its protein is CASSFDGTLYGYTF.

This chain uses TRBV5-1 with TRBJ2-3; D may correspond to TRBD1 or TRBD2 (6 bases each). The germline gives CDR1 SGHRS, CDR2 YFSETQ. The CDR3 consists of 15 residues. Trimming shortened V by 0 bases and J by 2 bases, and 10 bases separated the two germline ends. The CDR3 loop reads CASSLVGGHTDTQYF. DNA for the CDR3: TGCGCCAGCAGCTTGGTTGGGGGGCACACAGATACGCAGTATTTT.

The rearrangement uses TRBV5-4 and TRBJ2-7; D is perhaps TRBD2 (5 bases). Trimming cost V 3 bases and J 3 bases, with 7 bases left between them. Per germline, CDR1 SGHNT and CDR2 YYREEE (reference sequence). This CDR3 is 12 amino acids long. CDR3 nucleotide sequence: TGTGCCAGCAGCTCCCGGGACTACGAGCAGTACGTC. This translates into CASSSRDYEQYV.

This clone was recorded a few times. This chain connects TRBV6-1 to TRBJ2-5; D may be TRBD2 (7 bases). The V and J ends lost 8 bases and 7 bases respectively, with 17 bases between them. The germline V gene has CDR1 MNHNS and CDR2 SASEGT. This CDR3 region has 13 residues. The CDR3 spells CASGGGGSGTQYF. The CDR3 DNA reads TGTGCCAGCGGGGGCGGGGGCTCAGGGACCCAGTACTTC.

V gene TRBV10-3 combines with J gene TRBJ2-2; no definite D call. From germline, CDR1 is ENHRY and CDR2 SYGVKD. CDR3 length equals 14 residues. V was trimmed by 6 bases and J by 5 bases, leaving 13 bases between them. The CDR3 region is CAIRGLLGTGELFF. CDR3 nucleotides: TGTGCCATCAGGGGGTTGTTGGGAACCGGGGAGCTGTTTTTT.

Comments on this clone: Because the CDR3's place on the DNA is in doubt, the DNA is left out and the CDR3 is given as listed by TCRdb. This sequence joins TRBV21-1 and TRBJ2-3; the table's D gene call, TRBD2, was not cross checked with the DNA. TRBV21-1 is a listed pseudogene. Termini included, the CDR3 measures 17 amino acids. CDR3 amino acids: CASSKWASGIHTDTQYF.

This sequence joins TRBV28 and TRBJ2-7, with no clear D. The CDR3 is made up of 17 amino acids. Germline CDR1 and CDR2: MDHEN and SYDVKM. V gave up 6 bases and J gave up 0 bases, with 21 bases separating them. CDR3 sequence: CASRTTLLNPSSYEQYF. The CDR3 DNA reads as TGTGCCAGCAGGACAACCCTGTTGAACCCGAGCTCCTACGAGCAGTACTTC.

CDR3 nucleotide sequence: TGTGCCAGCAGCCCGGGAGGACAGAAGAGCTCCTACGAGCAGTACTTC. Translation: CASSPGGQKSSYEQYF. The V and J genes are TRBV5-4 and TRBJ2-7; tentative D call: TRBD2 (7 bases). The CDR3 covers 16 residues. Trimming took 4 bases from V and 0 from J, leaving 17 bases between them. CDR1 and CDR2 from the germline V gene are SGHNT and YYREEE (reference sequence).

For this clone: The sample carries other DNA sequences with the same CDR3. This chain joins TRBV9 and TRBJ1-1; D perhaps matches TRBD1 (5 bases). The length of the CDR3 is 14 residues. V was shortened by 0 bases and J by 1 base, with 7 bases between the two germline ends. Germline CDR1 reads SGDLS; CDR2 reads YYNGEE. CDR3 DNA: TGTGCCAGCAGCGTAGGTGGGGCGAACACTGAAGCTTTCTTT. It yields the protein CASSVGGANTEAFF.

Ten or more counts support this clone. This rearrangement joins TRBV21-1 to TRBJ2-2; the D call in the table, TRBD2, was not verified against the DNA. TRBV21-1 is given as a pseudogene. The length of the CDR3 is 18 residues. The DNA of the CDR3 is TGTGCCAGCAGCCGTCAAAGAGTGAGGGAGCGTGACACCGGGGAGCTGTTTTTT. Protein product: CASSRQRVRERDTGELFF.

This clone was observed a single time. The DNA for the CDR3 is TGTGCCAGCAGTTTCGGTCTTTCAGATAAGGTGTTTTTT. It translates to CASSFGLSDKVFF. This rearrangement joins TRBV2 to TRBJ1-4; no clear D. V lost 5 bases, J lost 15 bases, and 19 bases lay in between. In germline, CDR1 is SNHLY, CDR2 FYNNEI. This CDR3 is 13 amino acids long.

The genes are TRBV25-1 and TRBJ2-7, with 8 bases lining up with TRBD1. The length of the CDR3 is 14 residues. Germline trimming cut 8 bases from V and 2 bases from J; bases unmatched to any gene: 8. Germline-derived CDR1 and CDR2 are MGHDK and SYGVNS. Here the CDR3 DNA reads TGTGCCAGCTCCAGGACAGGGATCACCTACGAGCAGTACTTC. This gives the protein CASSRTGITYEQYF.

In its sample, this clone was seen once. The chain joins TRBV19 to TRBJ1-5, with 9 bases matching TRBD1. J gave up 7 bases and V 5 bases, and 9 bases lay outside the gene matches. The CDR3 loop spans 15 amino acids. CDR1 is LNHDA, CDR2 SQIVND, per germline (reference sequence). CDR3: CASSFTGGGKQPQHF. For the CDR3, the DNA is TGTGCCAGTAGTTTCACAGGGGGCGGGAAACAGCCCCAGCATTTT.